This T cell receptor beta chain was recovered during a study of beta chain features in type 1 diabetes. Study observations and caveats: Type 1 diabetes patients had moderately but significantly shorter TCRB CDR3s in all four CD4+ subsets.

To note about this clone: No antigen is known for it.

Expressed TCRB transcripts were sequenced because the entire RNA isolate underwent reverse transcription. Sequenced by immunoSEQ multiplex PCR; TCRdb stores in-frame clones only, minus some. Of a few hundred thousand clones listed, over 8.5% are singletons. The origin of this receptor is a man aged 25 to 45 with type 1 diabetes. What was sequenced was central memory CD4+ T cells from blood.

CDR3 coding DNA: TGTGCCAGCAGCTTAAGCGGGAGGGCCACCGGGGAGCTGTTTTTT. The encoded protein is CASSLSGRATGELFF. The chain has TRBV7-2 and TRBJ2-2; TRBD2 matches at 10 bases. CDR1 SGHTA and CDR2 FQGNSA come from the germline V gene. With 2 bases clipped from V and 4 bases from J, the junction kept 1 base outside the gene matches. The CDR3 is 15 residues long.